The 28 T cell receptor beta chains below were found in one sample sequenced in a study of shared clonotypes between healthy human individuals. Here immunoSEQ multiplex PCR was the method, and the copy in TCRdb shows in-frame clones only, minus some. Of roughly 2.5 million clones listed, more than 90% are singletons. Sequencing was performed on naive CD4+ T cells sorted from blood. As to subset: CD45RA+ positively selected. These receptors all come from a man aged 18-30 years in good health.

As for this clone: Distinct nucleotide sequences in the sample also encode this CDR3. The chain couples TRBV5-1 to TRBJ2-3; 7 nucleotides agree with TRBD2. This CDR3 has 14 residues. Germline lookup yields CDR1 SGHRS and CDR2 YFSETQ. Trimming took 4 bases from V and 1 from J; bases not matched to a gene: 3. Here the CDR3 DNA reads TGCGCCAGCAGCGGCCTAGCGGGCACAGATACGCAGTATTTT. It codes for CASSGLAGTDTQYF. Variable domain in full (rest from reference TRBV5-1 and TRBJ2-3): KAGVTQTPRYLIKTRGQQVTLSCSPISGHRSVSWYQQTPGQGLQFLFEYFSETQRNKGNFPGRFSGRQFSNSRSEMNVSTLELGDSALYLCASSGLAGTDTQYFGPGTRLTVL.

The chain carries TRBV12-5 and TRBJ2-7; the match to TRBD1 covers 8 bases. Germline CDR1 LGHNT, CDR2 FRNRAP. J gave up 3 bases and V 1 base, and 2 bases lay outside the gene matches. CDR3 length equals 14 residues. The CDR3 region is CASGLGQGNYEQYF. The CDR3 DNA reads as TGTGCTAGTGGTTTGGGACAGGGGAACTACGAGCAGTACTTC.

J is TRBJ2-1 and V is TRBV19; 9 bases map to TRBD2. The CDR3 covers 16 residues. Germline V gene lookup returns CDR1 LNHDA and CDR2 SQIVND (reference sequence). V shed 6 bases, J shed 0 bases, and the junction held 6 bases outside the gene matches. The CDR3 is CASRRLAASSYNEQFF. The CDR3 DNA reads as TGTGCCAGTAGACGACTAGCGGCTAGCTCCTACAATGAGCAGTTCTTC.

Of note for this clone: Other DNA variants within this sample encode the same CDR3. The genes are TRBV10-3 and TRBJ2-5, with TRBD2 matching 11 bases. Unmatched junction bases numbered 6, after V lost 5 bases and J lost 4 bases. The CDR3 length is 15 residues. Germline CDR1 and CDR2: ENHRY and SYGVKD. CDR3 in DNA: TGTGCCATCAGTTTAGCGGGGGGGCTAGGAGAGACCCAGTACTTC. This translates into CAISLAGGLGETQYF.

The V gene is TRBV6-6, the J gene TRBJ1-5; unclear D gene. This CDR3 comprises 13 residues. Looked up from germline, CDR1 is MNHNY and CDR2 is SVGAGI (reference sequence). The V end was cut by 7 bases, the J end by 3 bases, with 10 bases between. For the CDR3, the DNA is TGTGCCAGCACAGGCAGTCTCAATCAGCCCCAGCATTTT. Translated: CASTGSLNQPQHF.

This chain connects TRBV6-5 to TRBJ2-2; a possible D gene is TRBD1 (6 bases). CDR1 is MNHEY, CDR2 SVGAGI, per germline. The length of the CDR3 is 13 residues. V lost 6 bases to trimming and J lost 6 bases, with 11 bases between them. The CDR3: CASRPQGPGELFF. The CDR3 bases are TGTGCCAGCAGACCACAGGGTCCCGGGGAGCTGTTTTTT.

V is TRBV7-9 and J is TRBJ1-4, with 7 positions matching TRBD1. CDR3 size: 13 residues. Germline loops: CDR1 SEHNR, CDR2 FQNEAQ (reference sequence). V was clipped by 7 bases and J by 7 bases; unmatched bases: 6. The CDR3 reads CASKGTDAEKLFF. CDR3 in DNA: TGTGCCAGCAAGGGGACAGACGCTGAAAAACTGTTTTTT. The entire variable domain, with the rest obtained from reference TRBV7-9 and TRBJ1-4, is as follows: DTGVSQNPRHKITKRGQNVTFRCDPISEHNRLYWYRQTLGQGPEFLTYFQNEAQLEKSRLLSDRFSAERPKGSFSTLEIQRTEQGDSAMYLCASKGTDAEKLFFGSGTQLSVL.

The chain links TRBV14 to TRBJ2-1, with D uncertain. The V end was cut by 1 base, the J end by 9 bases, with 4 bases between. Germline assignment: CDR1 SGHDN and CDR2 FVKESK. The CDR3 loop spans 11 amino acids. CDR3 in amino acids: CASSQAVEQFF. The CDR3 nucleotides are TGTGCCAGCAGCCAAGCCGTTGAGCAGTTCTTC. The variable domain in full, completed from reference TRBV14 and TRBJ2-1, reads EAGVTQFPSHSVIEKGQTVTLRCDPISGHDNLYWYRRVMGKEIKFLLHFVKESKQDESGMPNNRFLAERTGGTYSTLKVQPAELEDSGVYFCASSQAVEQFFGPGTRLTVL.

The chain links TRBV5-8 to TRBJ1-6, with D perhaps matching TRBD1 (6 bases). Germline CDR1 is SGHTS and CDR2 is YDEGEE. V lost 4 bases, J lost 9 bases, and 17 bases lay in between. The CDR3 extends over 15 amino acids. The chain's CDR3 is CASSPRRGAGSPLHF. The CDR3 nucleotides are TGTGCCAGCAGCCCGCGCAGGGGTGCGGGTTCACCCCTCCACTTT.

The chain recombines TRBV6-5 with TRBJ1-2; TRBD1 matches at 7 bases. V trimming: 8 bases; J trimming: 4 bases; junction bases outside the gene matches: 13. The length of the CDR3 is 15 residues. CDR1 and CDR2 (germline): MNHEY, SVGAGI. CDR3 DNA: TGTGCCAGCTCCCGAACCTTAGACAGGGCCTATGGCTACACCTTC. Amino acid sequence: CASSRTLDRAYGYTF.

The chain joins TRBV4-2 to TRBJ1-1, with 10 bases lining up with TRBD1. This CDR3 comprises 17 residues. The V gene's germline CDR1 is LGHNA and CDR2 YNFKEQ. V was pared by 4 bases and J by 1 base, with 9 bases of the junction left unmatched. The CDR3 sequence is CASSLGGTGVTNTEAFF. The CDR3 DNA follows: TGTGCCAGCAGCCTCGGTGGGACAGGGGTTACGAACACTGAAGCTTTCTTT.

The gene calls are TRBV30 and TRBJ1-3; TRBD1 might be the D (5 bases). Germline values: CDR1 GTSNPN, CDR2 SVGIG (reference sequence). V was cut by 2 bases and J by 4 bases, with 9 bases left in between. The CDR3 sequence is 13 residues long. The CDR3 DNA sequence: TGTGCCTGGAGTAGGGGTAAAGGAAACACCATATATTTT. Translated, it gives CAWSRGKGNTIYF. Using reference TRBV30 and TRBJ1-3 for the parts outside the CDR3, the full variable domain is SQTIHQWPATLVQPVGSPLSLECTVEGTSNPNLYWYRQAAGRGLQLLFYSVGIGQISSEVPQNLSASRPQDRQFILSSKKLLLSDSGFYLCAWSRGKGNTIYFGEGSWLTVV.

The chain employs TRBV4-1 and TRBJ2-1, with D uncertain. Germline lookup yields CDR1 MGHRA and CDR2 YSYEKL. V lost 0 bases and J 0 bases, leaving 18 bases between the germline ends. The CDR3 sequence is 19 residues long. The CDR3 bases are TGCGCCAGCAGCCAAGAACTCCCCTACCGGATCAGCTCCTACAATGAGCAGTTCTTC. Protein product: CASSQELPYRISSYNEQFF.

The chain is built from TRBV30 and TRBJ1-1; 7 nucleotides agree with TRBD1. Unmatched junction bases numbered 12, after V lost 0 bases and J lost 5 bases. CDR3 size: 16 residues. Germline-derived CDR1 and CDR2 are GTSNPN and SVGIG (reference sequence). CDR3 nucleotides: TGTGCCTGGAGTGTCCCACAGACAGGGCGTTATACTGAAGCTTTCTTT. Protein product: CAWSVPQTGRYTEAFF.

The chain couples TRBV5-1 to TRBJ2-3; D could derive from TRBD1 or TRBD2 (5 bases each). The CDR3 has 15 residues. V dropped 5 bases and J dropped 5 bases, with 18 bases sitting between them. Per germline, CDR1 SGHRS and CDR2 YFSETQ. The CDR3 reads CASRGTQEGLDTQYF. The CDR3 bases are TGCGCCAGCAGAGGGACGCAAGAGGGGTTAGATACGCAGTATTTT. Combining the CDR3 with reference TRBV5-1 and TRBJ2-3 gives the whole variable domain KAGVTQTPRYLIKTRGQQVTLSCSPISGHRSVSWYQQTPGQGLQFLFEYFSETQRNKGNFPGRFSGRQFSNSRSEMNVSTLELGDSALYLCASRGTQEGLDTQYFGPGTRLTVL.

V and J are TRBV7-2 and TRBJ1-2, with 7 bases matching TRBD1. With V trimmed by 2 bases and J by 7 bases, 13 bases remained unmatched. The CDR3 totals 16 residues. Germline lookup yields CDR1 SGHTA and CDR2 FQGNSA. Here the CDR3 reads CASSLSPGTVGLGYTF. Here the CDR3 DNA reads TGTGCCAGCAGCTTAAGCCCCGGGACAGTTGGTCTTGGCTACACCTTC.

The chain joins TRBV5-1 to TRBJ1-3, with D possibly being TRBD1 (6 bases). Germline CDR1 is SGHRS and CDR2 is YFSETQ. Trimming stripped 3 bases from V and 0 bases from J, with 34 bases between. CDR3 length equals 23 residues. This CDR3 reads CASSWGAGADSPYLIDSGNTIYF. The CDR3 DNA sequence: TGCGCCAGCAGCTGGGGAGCGGGGGCCGACAGCCCATACCTTATTGACTCTGGAAACACCATATATTTT.

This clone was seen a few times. The CDR3 reads CASSGGQGLAFF. CDR3 coding DNA: TGTGCCAGCAGCGGGGGACAGGGACTAGCTTTCTTT. The V gene is TRBV9, the J gene TRBJ1-1; 9 bases agree with TRBD1. The CDR3 spans 12 residues. The junction had 4 bases not matched to a gene; V was cut back by 3 bases and J by 10 bases. CDR1 and CDR2 from the germline V gene are SGDLS and YYNGEE.

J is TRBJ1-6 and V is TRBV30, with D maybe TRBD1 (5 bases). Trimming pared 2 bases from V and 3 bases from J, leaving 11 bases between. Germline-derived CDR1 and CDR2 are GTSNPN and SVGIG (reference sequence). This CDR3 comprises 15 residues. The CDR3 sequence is CAWSPLDSYNSPLHF. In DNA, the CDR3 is TGTGCCTGGAGTCCCCTCGACAGCTATAATTCACCCCTCCACTTT.

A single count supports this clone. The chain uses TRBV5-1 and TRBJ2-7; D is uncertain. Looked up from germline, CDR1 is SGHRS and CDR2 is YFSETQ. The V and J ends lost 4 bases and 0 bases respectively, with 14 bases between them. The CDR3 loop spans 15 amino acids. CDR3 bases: TGCGCCAGCAGCGCCGGCCTTGTTCCCTCCTACGAGCAGTACTTC. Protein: CASSAGLVPSYEQYF.

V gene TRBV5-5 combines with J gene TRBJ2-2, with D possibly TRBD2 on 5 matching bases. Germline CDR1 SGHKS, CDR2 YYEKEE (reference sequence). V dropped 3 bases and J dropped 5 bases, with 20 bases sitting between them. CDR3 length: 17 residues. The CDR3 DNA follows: TGTGCCAGCAGCTCAACAAACGCGGGCCTAGGGACCGGGGAGCTGTTTTTT. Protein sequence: CASSSTNAGLGTGELFF.

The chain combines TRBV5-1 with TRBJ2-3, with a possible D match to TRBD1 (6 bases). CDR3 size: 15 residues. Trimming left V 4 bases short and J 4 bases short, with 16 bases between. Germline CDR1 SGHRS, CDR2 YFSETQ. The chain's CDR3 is CASSPLGQPADTQYF. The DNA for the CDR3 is TGCGCCAGCAGCCCTCTTGGACAGCCTGCAGATACGCAGTATTTT.

CDR3 nucleotides: TGTGCCAGCAGTTTAAACATCCTACTAGCGGGGGCCTACGAGCAGTACTTC. It yields the protein CASSLNILLAGAYEQYF. This chain joins TRBV27 and TRBJ2-7, with TRBD2 identical over 11 bases. CDR3 length equals 17 residues. From germline, CDR1 is MNHEY and CDR2 SMNVEV (reference sequence). V lost 2 bases to trimming and J lost 2 bases; unmatched junction nucleotides: 8.

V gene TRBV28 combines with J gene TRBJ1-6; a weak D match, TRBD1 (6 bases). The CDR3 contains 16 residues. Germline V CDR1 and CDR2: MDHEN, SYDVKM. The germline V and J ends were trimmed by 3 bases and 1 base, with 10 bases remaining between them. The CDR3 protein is CASSLEGGSYNSPLHF. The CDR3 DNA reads TGTGCCAGCAGTTTGGAGGGGGGATCCTATAATTCACCCCTCCACTTT.

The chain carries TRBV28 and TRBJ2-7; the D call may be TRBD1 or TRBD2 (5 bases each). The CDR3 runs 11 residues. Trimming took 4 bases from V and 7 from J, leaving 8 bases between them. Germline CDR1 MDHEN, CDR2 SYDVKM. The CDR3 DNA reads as TGTGCCAGCAGTTGGGGGTGGGAGCAGTACTTC. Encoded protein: CASSWGWEQYF.

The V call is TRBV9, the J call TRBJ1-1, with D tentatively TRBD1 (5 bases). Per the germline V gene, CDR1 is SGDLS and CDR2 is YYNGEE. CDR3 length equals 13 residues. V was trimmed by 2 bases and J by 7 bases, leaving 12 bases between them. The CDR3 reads CASSVATTDEAFF. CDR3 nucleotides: TGTGCCAGCAGCGTCGCAACGACAGATGAAGCTTTCTTT.

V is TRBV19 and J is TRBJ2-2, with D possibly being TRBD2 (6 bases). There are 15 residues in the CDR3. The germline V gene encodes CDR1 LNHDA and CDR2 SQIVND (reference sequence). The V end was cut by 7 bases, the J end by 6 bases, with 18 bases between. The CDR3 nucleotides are TGTGCCAGTATAACTCGGGGGAGTGTTGCCGGGGAGCTGTTTTTT. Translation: CASITRGSVAGELFF.

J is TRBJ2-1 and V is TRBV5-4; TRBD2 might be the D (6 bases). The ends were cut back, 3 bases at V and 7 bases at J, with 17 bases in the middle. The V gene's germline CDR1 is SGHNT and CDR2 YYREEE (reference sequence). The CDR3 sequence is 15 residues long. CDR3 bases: TGTGCCAGCAGCTCCCCCAGACTAGTTGAGAATGAGCAGTTCTTC. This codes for CASSSPRLVENEQFF.